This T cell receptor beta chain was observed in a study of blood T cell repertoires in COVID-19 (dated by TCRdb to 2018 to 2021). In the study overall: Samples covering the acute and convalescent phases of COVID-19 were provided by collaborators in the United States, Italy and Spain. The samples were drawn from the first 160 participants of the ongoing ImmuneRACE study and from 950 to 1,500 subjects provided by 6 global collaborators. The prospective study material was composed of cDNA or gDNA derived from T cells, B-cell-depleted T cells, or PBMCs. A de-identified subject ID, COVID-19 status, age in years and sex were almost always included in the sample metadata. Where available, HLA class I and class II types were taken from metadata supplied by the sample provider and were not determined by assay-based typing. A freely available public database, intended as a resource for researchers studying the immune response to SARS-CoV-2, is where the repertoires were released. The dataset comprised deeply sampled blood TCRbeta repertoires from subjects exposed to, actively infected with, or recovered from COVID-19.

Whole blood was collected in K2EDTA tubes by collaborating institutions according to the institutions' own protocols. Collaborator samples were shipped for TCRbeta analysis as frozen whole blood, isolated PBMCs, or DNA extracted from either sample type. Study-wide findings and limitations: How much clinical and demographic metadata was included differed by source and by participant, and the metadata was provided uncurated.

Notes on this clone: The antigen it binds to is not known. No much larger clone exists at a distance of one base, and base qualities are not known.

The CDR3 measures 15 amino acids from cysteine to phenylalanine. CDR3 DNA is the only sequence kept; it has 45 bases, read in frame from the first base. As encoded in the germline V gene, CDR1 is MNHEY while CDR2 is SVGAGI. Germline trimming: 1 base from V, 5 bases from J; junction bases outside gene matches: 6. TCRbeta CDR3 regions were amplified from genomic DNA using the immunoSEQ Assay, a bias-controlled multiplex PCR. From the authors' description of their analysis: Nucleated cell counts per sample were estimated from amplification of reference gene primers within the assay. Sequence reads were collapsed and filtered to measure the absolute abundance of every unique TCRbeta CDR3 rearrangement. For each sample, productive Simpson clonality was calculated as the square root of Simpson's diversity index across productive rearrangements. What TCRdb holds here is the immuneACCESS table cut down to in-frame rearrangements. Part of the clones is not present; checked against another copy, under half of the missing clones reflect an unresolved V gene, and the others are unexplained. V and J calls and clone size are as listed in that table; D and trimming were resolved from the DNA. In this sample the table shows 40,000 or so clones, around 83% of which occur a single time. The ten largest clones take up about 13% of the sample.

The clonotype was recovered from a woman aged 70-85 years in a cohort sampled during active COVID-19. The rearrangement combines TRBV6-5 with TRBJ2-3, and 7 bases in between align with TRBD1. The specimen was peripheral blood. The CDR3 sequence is CASSYYRGSVDTQYF. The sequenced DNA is TGTGCCAGCAGTTACTACAGGGGAAGTGTAGATACGCAGTATTTT.